This TCR beta chain emerged from a study of blood T cell repertoires in COVID-19. As for the study in general: PBMCs, B-cell-depleted T cells, or T cells were the source of the cDNA or gDNA that made up the material.

Authors' processing steps: Nucleated cell number was recorded as an estimate derived from reference gene primer amplification. Here immunoSEQ multiplex PCR was the method, and the copy in TCRdb shows in-frame clones only, minus some. The V and J calls and the clone size are those of that table, but D and trimming were determined from the DNA. The repertoire includes some 54,000 clones, around four fifths of them detected once, and about 2% sits in the top ten. The CDR3 extends over 15 amino acids. Germline V gives CDR1 SGHRS, CDR2 YFSETQ. The ends were cut back, 2 bases at V and 0 bases at J, with 9 bases in the middle.

Sequenced material: peripheral blood. This chain connects TRBV5-1 to TRBJ2-4; D unclear. This sequence was found in a woman aged 60-75 years with acute or convalescent COVID-19. The CDR3 bases are TGCGCCAGCAGCTTAGGAGATATAGCCAAAAACATTCAGTACTTC. Residues: CASSLGDIAKNIQYF.